This passage covers 25 T cell receptor beta chains from one sample sequenced in a study of T cells in Graves' hyperthyroidism and ophthalmopathy. The investigators amplified TCR beta CDR3 regions from RNA transcripts. The primer set for the first-round RT-PCR of the TCR CDR3 was HTBI. TCRdb re-analysed the multiplex PCR reads in MiXCR, keeping a single row per CDR3 protein. The table has 500,000 to 600,000 distinct CDR3 sequences, more than 45% seen once. Material for sequencing was peripheral blood or thyroid tissue (not recorded which). These receptors were obtained from a woman aged 18-30 years with Graves' hyperthyroidism.

The chain employs TRBV5-4 and TRBJ2-3, with TRBD2 identical over 7 bases. This CDR3 has 17 residues. J was trimmed by 2 bases and V by 7 bases; bases with no gene match: 16. CDR1 is SGHNT and CDR2 is YYREEE in the germline V gene (reference sequence). DNA for the CDR3: TGTGCCAGCTCCTCCCAGCTAGCGGAGATCATCACAGATACGCAGTATTTT. This codes for CASSSQLAEIITDTQYF.

This clonotype was observed many times. The V gene is TRBV19, the J gene TRBJ1-2, with D possibly TRBD1 on 6 matching bases. This CDR3 contains 13 residues. V was pared by 1 base and J by 4 bases, with 7 bases between. Germline CDR1 LNHDA, CDR2 SQIVND (reference sequence). The CDR3 here is CASSIGRGYGYTF. The CDR3, as DNA: TGTGCCAGTAGTATAGGCAGGGGCTATGGCTACACCTTC.

The rearrangement joins TRBV25-1 to TRBJ2-7; 12 positions match TRBD2. The CDR3 spans 15 residues. The germline V gene encodes CDR1 MGHDK and CDR2 SYGVNS. Trimming at V came to 6 bases and at J to 7 bases, leaving 10 bases not matched to a gene. The CDR3 is CASSPTPGTSGEQYF. CDR3 in DNA: TGTGCCAGCAGCCCGACTCCCGGGACTAGCGGGGAGCAGTACTTC.

This clonotype was detected a few times. The chain employs TRBV30 and TRBJ2-7, with D unclear. Trimming took off 2 bases at V and 3 bases at J, with 11 bases between the two ends. There are 13 residues in the CDR3. The germline CDR1 and CDR2 sequences are GTSNPN and SVGIG (reference sequence). CDR3 sequence reads: CAWSMSYLYEQYF. Here the CDR3 DNA reads TGTGCCTGGAGTATGAGCTACCTCTACGAGCAGTACTTC.

The rearrangement joins TRBV5-1 to TRBJ2-5, with 9 bases fitting TRBD1. V dropped 4 bases and J dropped 1; count of bases not matched to a gene: 8. Germline lookup yields CDR1 SGHRS and CDR2 YFSETQ. CDR3 size: 16 residues. CDR3 loop: CASSQEGQGGQETQYF. CDR3 DNA: TGCGCCAGCAGCCAAGAGGGACAGGGAGGCCAAGAGACCCAGTACTTC.

In its sample, this clonotype was seen many times. This rearrangement joins TRBV7-8 to TRBJ1-4, with D unresolved. The CDR3 has 16 amino acids. Trimming took 5 bases from V and 3 from J, leaving 16 bases between them. The V gene's germline CDR1 is SGHVS and CDR2 FQNEAQ. The CDR3: CASSSWRAGANEKLFF. CDR3 DNA sequence: TGTGCCAGCAGCAGTTGGAGGGCGGGCGCTAATGAAAAACTGTTTTTT. The full variable domain, its missing parts supplied by reference TRBV7-8 and TRBJ1-4, is GAGVSQSPRYKVAKRGQDVALRCDPISGHVSLFWYQQALGQGPEFLTYFQNEAQLDKSGLPSDRFFAERPEGSVSTLKIQRTQQEDSAVYLCASSSWRAGANEKLFFGSGTQLSVL.

As concerns this clonotype: Relative to the germline gene, one junction end is altered; a read error may explain this. This chain joins TRBV5-5 and TRBJ2-1, with TRBD2 matching 16 bases. The end of the DNA aligns better with TRBJ2-7, so the J call may be wrong. The germline V gene encodes CDR1 SGHKS and CDR2 YYEKEE (reference sequence). CDR3 size: 15 residues. The CDR3 bases are TGCGCCAGCAGCGGGGGACTAGCGGGAGGGAATGAGCAGTACTTC. Protein: CASSGGLAGGNEQYF.

The V and J genes are TRBV5-1 and TRBJ1-4; D may be TRBD1 (6 bases). The V end was cut by 4 bases, the J end by 5 bases, with 18 bases between. Per the germline V gene, CDR1 is SGHRS and CDR2 is YFSETQ. This CDR3 contains 16 residues. The CDR3, as DNA: TGCGCCAGCAGCCCTGGGGGCGAGGTGGGAAATGAAAAACTGTTTTTT. Translated: CASSPGGEVGNEKLFF.

Turning to this clonotype: Given a much more abundant clone one base away, this may be a read error. This rearrangement joins TRBV5-6 to TRBJ1-2; D uncertain. Trimming removed 1 base at V and 7 bases at J, with 17 bases between. CDR1 and CDR2 (germline): SGHDT, YYEEEE. The CDR3 has 15 amino acids. CDR3 nucleotide sequence: TGTGCCAGCAGCTTGACCAGTCGGATAATTAGTGGCTACACCTTC. Protein: CASSLTSRIISGYTF.

The rearrangement uses TRBV5-5 and TRBJ1-1; D uncertain. This CDR3 has 14 amino acids. Germline CDR1 SGHKS, CDR2 YYEKEE (reference sequence). V was shortened by 3 bases and J by 3 bases, with 12 bases between the two germline ends. The CDR3 here is CASSSHLPDTEAFF. CDR3 sequence (DNA): TGTGCCAGCAGCTCACACCTCCCGGACACTGAAGCTTTCTTT.

This clonotype showed up just a few times. This rearrangement joins TRBV18 to TRBJ2-3, with D hard to call. The CDR3 spans 15 residues. Germline lookup yields CDR1 KGHSH and CDR2 LQKENI. V lost 2 bases and J lost 4, with 13 bases in between. DNA of the CDR3: TGTGCCAGCTCACCAGGCCCTCCCCGCGCAGATACGCAGTATTTT. Residues: CASSPGPPRADTQYF.

The chain carries TRBV7-9 and TRBJ2-5; D is undetermined. V was pared by 5 bases and J by 4 bases, with 11 bases between. Germline loops: CDR1 SEHNR, CDR2 FQNEAQ (reference sequence). The CDR3 runs 13 residues. The DNA for the CDR3 is TGTGCCAGCAGCCGGCTCACGGGAGAGACCCAGTACTTC. It codes for CASSRLTGETQYF. The variable domain in full, with the rest retrieved from reference TRBV7-9 and TRBJ2-5, is DTGVSQNPRHKITKRGQNVTFRCDPISEHNRLYWYRQTLGQGPEFLTYFQNEAQLEKSRLLSDRFSAERPKGSFSTLEIQRTEQGDSAMYLCASSRLTGETQYFGPGTRLLVL.

V usage is TRBV11-1 and J usage is TRBJ2-7, with D possibly matching TRBD2 (6 bases). With 2 bases removed from V and 1 base from J, the gap between germline ends came to 15 bases. Germline CDR1 SGHAT, CDR2 FQDESV (reference sequence). The CDR3 is 16 residues long. The CDR3 sequence: CASSLCGGTVSYEQYF. The CDR3 nucleotides read TGTGCCAGCAGCTTATGTGGGGGGACTGTTTCCTACGAGCAGTACTTC.

This clonotype has just one count. With a much larger clone just one base away, this may be a read error. This CDR3 reads CATRGSRGYEQYF. As DNA, the CDR3 is TGTGCCACACGGGGCAGTAGAGGCTACGAGCAGTACTTC. This chain connects TRBV19 to TRBJ2-7; either TRBD1 or TRBD2 may supply D (5 bases each). The V and J ends lost 10 bases and 3 bases respectively, with 16 bases between them. There are 13 residues in the CDR3. CDR1 is LNHDA, CDR2 SQIVND, per germline (reference sequence).

The rearrangement joins TRBV6-5 to TRBJ2-2; no firm D call. CDR3 length: 14 amino acids. Germline V gene lookup returns CDR1 MNHEY and CDR2 SVGAGI. Trimming took 7 bases from V and 5 from J, leaving 14 bases between them. The CDR3 region is CASTSGDTTGELFF. In DNA form, the CDR3 reads TGTGCCAGCACTTCTGGGGATACGACCGGGGAGCTGTTTTTT.

This clonotype was picked up many times. The chain is built from TRBV6-5 and TRBJ2-5, with D possibly matching TRBD2 (6 bases). The CDR3 has 13 residues. Germline V gene sequence: CDR1 MNHEY, CDR2 SVGAGI. The CDR3 is CVVGRGGRETQYF. CDR3 in DNA: TGTGTCGTAGGGAGAGGAGGGAGGGAGACCCAGTACTTC.

This sequence joins TRBV20-1 and TRBJ1-1; a possible D gene is TRBD1 (5 bases). Trimming removed 6 bases from V and 3 bases from J, with 14 bases in between. CDR3 size: 13 residues. The germline V gene encodes CDR1 DFQATT and CDR2 SNEGSKA (reference sequence). The CDR3 sequence: CSASQDIDTEAFF. The CDR3, as DNA: TGCAGTGCCAGCCAGGACATAGACACTGAAGCTTTCTTT.

This clonotype was seen only once. The rearrangement links TRBV29-1 to TRBJ1-5; no clear D. CDR1 SQVTM and CDR2 ANQGSEA come from the germline V gene. V gave up 7 bases and J gave up 0 bases, with 22 bases separating them. The CDR3 length is 17 residues. The CDR3 region is CSARHVGGSYSNQPQHF. CDR3 nucleotide sequence: TGCAGCGCTAGACACGTGGGTGGCAGTTATAGCAATCAGCCCCAGCATTTT.

The J gene is TRBJ1-6, the V gene TRBV12-3 or TRBV12-4, with 12 bases identical to TRBD1. The length of the CDR3 is 17 residues. V lost 8 bases to trimming and J lost 7 bases; unmatched junction nucleotides: 12. The CDR3 region is CASSPSGTGGFNSPLHF. The CDR3 DNA is TGTGCCAGCTCACCTTCCGGGACAGGGGGCTTCAATTCACCCCTCCACTTT.

This sequence joins TRBV15 and TRBJ2-5; 10 positions agree with TRBD1. The CDR3 has 15 amino acids. Losses at the gene ends were 8 bases for V and 9 bases for J; bases not matched to a gene: 15. Germline lookup yields CDR1 LNHNV and CDR2 YYDKDF (reference sequence). The CDR3 reads CATRWDRGVNQPQYF. CDR3 coding DNA: TGTGCCACCCGCTGGGACAGGGGCGTCAATCAGCCCCAGTACTTC.

The chain is built from TRBV10-3 and TRBJ2-7, with 14 bases identical to TRBD2. Trimming at V came to 6 bases and at J to 0 bases, leaving 7 bases not matched to a gene. Germline V gene data show CDR1 as ENHRY and CDR2 as SYGVKD. CDR3 size: 17 residues. The CDR3 here is CAIRGGTSGGSSYEQYF. CDR3 nucleotides: TGTGCCATCAGAGGAGGGACTAGCGGGGGTAGCTCCTACGAGCAGTACTTC.

This clonotype showed up just once. This chain links TRBV29-1 with TRBJ2-7; TRBD2 matches 10 bases. Germline V gene sequence: CDR1 SQVTM, CDR2 ANQGSEA. V dropped 4 bases and J dropped 5; count of bases not matched to a gene: 8. The CDR3 loop spans 14 amino acids. For the CDR3, the DNA is TGCAGCGTTGTTCTAGCGGGAGTTCACCACGAGCAGTACTTC. Residues: CSVVLAGVHHEQYF.

To note about this clonotype: Because the CDR3 is missing its conserved closing phenylalanine or tryptophan, this is likely a read error. The DNA is omitted, as the CDR3 cannot be located on it reliably, and the CDR3 follows TCRdb's listing. The chain has TRBV5-1 and TRBJ2-2; TRBD1, the table's D call, was not compared with the DNA. Ends included, the CDR3 has 8 residues. The germline CDR1 and CDR2 sequences are SGHRS and YFSETQ. The CDR3 region is CASSLYWG.

The chain is built from TRBV7-6 and TRBJ2-7; D is unresolved. Germline CDR1 reads SGHVS; CDR2 reads FNYEAQ. V dropped 5 bases and J dropped 2 bases, with 13 bases sitting between them. This CDR3 is 14 amino acids long. The chain's CDR3 is CASSKISTAYEQYF. CDR3 DNA sequence: TGTGCCAGCAGCAAGATAAGTACAGCCTACGAGCAGTACTTC.

This clonotype appeared many times. The J gene is TRBJ2-7, the V gene TRBV12-5, with D uncertain. CDR1 and CDR2 from the germline V gene are LGHNT and FRNRAP. V lost 0 bases and J lost 1, with 13 bases in between. CDR3 length equals 16 residues. The CDR3 sequence is CASGLVVDSASYEQYF. The CDR3, as DNA: TGTGCTAGTGGTTTGGTCGTTGATTCGGCTTCCTACGAGCAGTACTTC.